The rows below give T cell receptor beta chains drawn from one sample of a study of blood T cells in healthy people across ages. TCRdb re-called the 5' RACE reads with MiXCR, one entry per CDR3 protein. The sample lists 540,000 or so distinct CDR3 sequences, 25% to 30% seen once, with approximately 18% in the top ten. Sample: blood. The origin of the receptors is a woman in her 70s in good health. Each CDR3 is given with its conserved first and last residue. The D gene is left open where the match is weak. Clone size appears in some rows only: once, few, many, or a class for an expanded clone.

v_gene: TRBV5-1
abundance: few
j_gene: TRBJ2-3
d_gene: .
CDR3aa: CASSFRATDTQYF
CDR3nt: TGCGCCAGCAGCTTCAGGGCTACAGATACGCAGTATTTT

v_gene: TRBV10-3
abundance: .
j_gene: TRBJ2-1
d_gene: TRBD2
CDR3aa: CAISEHLRTSGFYNEQFF
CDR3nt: TGTGCCATCAGTGAGCACCTCAGGACTAGCGGATTCTACAATGAGCAGTTCTTC

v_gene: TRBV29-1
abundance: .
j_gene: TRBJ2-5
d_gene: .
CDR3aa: CSVESGWETQYF
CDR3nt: TGCAGCGTTGAGTCAGGGTGGGAGACCCAGTACTTC

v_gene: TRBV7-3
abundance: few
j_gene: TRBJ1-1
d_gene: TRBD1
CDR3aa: CASSRNRGSDTEAFF
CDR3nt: TGTGCCAGCAGCCGCAACAGGGGATCGGACACTGAAGCTTTCTTT

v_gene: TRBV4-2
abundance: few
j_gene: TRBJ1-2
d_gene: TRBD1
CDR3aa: CASSQEEGAANYGYTF
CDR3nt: TGTGCCAGCAGCCAAGAGGAGGGGGCAGCTAACTATGGCTACACCTTC

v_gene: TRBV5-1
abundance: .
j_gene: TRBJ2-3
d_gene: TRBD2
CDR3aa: CASSLAPSGRTDTQYF
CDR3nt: TGCGCCAGCAGCTTGGCCCCTAGCGGGCGCACAGATACGCAGTATTTT

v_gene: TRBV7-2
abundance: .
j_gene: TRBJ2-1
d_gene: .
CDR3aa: CASSHQAYSEQFF
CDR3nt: TGTGCCAGCAGCCATCAGGCCTACAGTGAGCAGTTCTTC

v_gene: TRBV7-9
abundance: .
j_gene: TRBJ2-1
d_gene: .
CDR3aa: CASSSSGAGGSVQFF
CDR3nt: TGTGCCAGCAGCTCTTCGGGGGCTGGGGGTAGTGTGCAGTTCTTC

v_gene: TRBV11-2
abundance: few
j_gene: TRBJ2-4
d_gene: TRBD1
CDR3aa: CASRLSNRGTGGVGIQYF
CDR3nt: TGTGCCAGCAGACTTTCGAACCGCGGGACAGGGGGGGTGGGCATTCAGTACTTC

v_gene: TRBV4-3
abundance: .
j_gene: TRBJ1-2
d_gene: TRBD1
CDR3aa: CASSQEDRGGGYTF
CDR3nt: TGCGCCAGCAGCCAGGAGGACAGGGGGGGCGGCTACACCTTC

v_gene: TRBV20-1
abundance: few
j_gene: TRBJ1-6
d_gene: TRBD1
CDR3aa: CSAPWGGGSSPLHF
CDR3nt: TGCAGTGCCCCCTGGGGAGGGGGCAGCTCACCCCTCCACTTT

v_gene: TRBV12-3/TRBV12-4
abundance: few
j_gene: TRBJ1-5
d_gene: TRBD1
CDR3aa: CASSLGQGVLGNQPQHF
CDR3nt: TGTGCCAGCAGTTTGGGACAGGGGGTTCTTGGCAATCAGCCCCAGCATTTT

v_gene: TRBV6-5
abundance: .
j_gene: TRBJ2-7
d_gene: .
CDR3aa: CASSYFGGGQLNYEQYF
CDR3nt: TGTGCCAGCAGTTACTTTGGGGGGGGACAGTTAAACTACGAGCAGTACTTC

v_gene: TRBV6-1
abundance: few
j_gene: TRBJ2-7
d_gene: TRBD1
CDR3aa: CASSLTGGDEQYF
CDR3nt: TGTGCCAGCAGTCTGACAGGGGGCGACGAGCAGTACTTC

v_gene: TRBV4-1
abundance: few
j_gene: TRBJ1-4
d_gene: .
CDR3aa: CASSQDSRRINEKLFF
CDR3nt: TGCGCCAGCAGCCAAGATTCCCGTCGAATTAATGAAAAACTGTTTTTT

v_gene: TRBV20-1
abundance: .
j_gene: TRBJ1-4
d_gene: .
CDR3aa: CSAMGSEEKLFF
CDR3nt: TGCAGTGCTATGGGCTCGGAGGAAAAACTGTTTTTT

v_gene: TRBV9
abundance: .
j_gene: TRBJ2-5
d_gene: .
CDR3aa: CASSDGLTQYF
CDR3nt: TGTGCCAGCAGCGACGGACTAACCCAGTACTTC

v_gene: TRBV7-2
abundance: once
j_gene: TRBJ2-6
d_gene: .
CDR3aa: CASSNDRPNTGANVLTF
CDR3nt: TGTGCCAGCAGCAATGATCGACCCAATACTGGGGCCAACGTCCTGACTTTC

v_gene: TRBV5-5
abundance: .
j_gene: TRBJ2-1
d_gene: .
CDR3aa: CASSLSQASYNEQFF
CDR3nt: TGTGCCAGCAGCTTGTCGCAGGCCTCCTACAATGAGCAGTTCTTC

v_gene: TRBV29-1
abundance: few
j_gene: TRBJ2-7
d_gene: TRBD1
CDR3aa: CSARTTGPYEQYF
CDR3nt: TGCAGCGCACGGACGACAGGGCCCTACGAGCAGTACTTC

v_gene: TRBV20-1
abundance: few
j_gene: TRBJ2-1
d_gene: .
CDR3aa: CSARTHNEQFF
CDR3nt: TGCAGTGCCAGGACTCACAATGAGCAGTTCTTC

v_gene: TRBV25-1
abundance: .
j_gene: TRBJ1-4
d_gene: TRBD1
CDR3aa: CASSALDRVNEKLFF
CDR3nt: TGTGCCAGCAGTGCTTTGGACAGGGTAAATGAAAAACTGTTTTTT

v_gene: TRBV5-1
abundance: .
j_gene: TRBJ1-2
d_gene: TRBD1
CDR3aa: CASSSNGVAGTGAGGYTF
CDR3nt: TGCGCCAGCAGCTCGAATGGGGTGGCCGGGACAGGGGCTGGTGGCTACACCTTC

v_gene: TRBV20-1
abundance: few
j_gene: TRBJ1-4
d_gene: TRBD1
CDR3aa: CSARDGQGTDEKLFF
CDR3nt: TGCAGTGCTAGAGACGGACAGGGGACTGATGAAAAACTGTTTTTT

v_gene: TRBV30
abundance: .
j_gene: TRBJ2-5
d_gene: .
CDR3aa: CAWSVQRETQYF
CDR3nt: TGTGCCTGGAGTGTACAAAGGGAGACCCAGTACTTC

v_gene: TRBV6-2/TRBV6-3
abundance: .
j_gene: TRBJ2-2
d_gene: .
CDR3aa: CASSSRYTGELFF
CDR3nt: TGTGCCAGCAGTTCCCGATACACCGGGGAGCTGTTTTTT

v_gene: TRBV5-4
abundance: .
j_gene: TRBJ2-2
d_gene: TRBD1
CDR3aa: CASSLTTGFTGELFF
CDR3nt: TGTGCCAGCAGCCTAACGACAGGGTTCACCGGGGAGCTGTTTTTT

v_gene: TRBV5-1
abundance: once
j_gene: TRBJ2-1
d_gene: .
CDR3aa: CASSPVGTGSYNEQFF
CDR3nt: TGCGCCAGCAGCCCCGTGGGGACCGGTTCCTACAATGAGCAGTTCTTC

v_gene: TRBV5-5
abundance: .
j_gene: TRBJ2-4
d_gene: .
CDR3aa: CASRVRELDIQYF
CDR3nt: TGTGCCAGCAGAGTCCGGGAATTAGACATTCAGTACTTC

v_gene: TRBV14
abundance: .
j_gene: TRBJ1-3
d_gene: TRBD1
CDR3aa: CASSQDKTGTVRNTIYF
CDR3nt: TGTGCCAGCAGCCAAGATAAGACAGGGACGGTGAGAAACACCATATATTTT

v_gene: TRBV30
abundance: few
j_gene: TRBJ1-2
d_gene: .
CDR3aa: CAWTGDGYGYTF
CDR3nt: TGTGCCTGGACCGGGGATGGCTATGGCTACACCTTC

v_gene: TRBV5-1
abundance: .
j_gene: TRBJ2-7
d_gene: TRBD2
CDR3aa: CASSLSASGGAYEQYF
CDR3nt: TGCGCCAGCAGCTTGTCGGCTAGCGGGGGGGCTTACGAGCAGTACTTC

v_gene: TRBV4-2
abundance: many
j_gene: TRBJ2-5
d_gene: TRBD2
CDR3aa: CASSRGGGTEETQYF
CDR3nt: TGTGCCAGCAGCCGGGGCGGGGGGACCGAAGAGACCCAGTACTTC

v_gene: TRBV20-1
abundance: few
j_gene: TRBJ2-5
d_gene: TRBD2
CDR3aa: CSAPRSGDETQYF
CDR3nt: TGCAGTGCTCCCCGAAGCGGGGATGAGACCCAGTACTTC

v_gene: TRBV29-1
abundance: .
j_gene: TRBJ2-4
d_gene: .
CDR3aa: CCVESNAKNIQYF
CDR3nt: TGCTGCGTTGAGTCTAATGCCAAAAACATTCAGTACTTC

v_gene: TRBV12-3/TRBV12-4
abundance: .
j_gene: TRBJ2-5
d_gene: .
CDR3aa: CASRTHNQETQYF
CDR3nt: TGTGCCAGCAGAACGCATAACCAAGAGACCCAGTACTTC

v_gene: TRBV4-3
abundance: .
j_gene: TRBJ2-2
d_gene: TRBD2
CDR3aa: CASSRLAGGDTGELFF
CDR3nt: TGCGCCAGCAGCCGTCTAGCGGGAGGCGACACCGGGGAGCTGTTTTTT

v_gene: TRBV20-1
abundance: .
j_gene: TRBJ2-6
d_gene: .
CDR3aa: CSASNSGANVLTF
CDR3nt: TGCAGTGCTAGTAACTCTGGGGCCAACGTCCTGACTTTC

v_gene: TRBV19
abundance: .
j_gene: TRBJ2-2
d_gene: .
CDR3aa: CASSPPGTFVGELFF
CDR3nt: TGTGCCAGTAGTCCCCCAGGGACTTTTGTCGGGGAGCTGTTTTTT

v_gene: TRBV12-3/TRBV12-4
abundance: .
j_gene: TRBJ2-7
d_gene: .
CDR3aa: CASSHGGADEQYF
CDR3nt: TGTGCCAGCAGTCATGGAGGGGCCGACGAGCAGTACTTC

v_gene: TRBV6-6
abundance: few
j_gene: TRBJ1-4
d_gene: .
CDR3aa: CASKFPGRQRDEKLFF
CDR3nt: TGTGCCAGCAAATTCCCAGGCCGACAGCGGGATGAAAAACTGTTTTTT

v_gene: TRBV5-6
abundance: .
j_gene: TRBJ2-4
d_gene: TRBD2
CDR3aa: CASSFQRGDPSNIQYF
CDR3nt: TGTGCCAGCAGCTTTCAGCGGGGGGACCCCTCAAACATTCAGTACTTC

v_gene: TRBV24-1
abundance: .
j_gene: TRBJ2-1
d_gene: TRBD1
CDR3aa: CATSDFPTGGSYNEQFF
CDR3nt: TGTGCCACCAGTGATTTCCCTACAGGGGGGTCCTACAATGAGCAGTTCTTC

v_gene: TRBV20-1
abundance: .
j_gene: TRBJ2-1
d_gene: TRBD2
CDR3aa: CSTAGDEQFF
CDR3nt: TGCAGTACCGCGGGGGATGAGCAGTTCTTC